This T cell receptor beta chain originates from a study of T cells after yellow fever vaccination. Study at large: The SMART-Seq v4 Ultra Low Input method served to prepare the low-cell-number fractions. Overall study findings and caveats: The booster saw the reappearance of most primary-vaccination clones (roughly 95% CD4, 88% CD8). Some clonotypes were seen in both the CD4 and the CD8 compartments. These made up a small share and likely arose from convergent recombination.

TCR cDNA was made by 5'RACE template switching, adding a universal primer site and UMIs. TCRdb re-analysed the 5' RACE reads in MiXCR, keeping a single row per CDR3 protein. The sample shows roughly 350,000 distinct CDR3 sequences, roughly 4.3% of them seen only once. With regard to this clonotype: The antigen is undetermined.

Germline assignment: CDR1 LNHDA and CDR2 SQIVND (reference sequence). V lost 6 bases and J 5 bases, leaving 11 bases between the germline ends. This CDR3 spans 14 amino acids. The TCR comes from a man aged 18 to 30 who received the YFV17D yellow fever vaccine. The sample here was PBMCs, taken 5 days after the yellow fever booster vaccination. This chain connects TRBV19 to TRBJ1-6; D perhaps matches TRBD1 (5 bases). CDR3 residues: CASRTDINNSPLHF. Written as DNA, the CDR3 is TGTGCCAGTAGGACGGACATTAATAATTCACCCCTCCACTTT.